The next 11 T cell receptor beta chains were all read from a single sample in a study of beta chain features in type 1 diabetes. The sequenced template was cDNA made from the entire isolated RNA. The method was immunoSEQ multiplex PCR; TCRdb's version includes in-frame clones alone and lacks a portion of them. The sample contains about 470,000 clones, approximately 30% of which appear only once. The sequencing sample was made of naive CD4+ T cells from blood. The receptors were gathered from a man aged 18 to 35 in good health.

On this clone: In the same sample, other DNA sequences code for this CDR3. DNA for the CDR3: TGTGCCAGCAGGACAGGGGCAACTAATGAAAAACTGTTTTTT. Protein product: CASRTGATNEKLFF. V and J are TRBV28 and TRBJ1-4; 8 bases align to TRBD1. CDR1 and CDR2 (germline): MDHEN, SYDVKM. J lost 0 bases, V lost 6 bases, and 0 bases had no gene match. There are 14 residues in the CDR3.

The chain joins TRBV25-1 to TRBJ2-7, with TRBD1 matching over 7 bases. Germline V lookup: CDR1 MGHDK, CDR2 SYGVNS. CDR3 length: 13 amino acids. Trimming took 6 bases from V and 6 from J; bases not matched to a gene: 8. The CDR3: CASSGTDPLEQYF. The CDR3 bases are TGTGCCAGCAGCGGGACAGACCCCCTCGAGCAGTACTTC.

This chain connects TRBV7-2 to TRBJ2-1; D gene uncertain. The germline CDR1 and CDR2 sequences are SGHTA and FQGNSA. Trimming cost V 2 bases and J 0 bases, with 11 bases left between them. The CDR3 loop spans 16 amino acids. This CDR3 is CASSLSTVSSYNEQFF. CDR3 nucleotide sequence: TGTGCCAGCAGCTTATCTACGGTAAGCTCCTACAATGAGCAGTTCTTC.

This clone was detected only a few times. V usage is TRBV30 and J usage is TRBJ1-2; a possible D gene is TRBD1 (5 bases). Germline V gene lookup returns CDR1 GTSNPN and CDR2 SVGIG (reference sequence). This CDR3 spans 12 amino acids. V gave up 6 bases and J gave up 8 bases, with 16 bases separating them. CDR3 loop: CACSQGVRGYTF. DNA for the CDR3: TGTGCCTGCTCCCAGGGCGTCAGGGGCTACACCTTC. Drawing the rest from reference TRBV30 and TRBJ1-2, the complete variable domain is SQTIHQWPATLVQPVGSPLSLECTVEGTSNPNLYWYRQAAGRGLQLLFYSVGIGQISSEVPQNLSASRPQDRQFILSSKKLLLSDSGFYLCACSQGVRGYTFGSGTRLTVV.

The chain joins TRBV18 to TRBJ2-3; no reliable D call. The germline CDR1 and CDR2 sequences are KGHSH and LQKENI. The V gene lost 3 bases and the J gene lost 0 bases, with 10 bases spanning the gap. The CDR3 totals 15 residues. The CDR3 spells CASSPVGSSTDTQYF. CDR3 DNA: TGTGCCAGCTCACCGGTGGGTAGCAGCACAGATACGCAGTATTTT. Full variable domain (outside the CDR3, taken from reference TRBV18 and TRBJ2-3): NAGVMQNPRHLVRRRGQEARLRCSPMKGHSHVYWYRQLPEEGLKFMVYLQKENIIDESGMPKERFSAEFPKEGPSILRIQQVVRGDSAAYFCASSPVGSSTDTQYFGPGTRLTVL.

This clone was seen a few times. The chain carries TRBV4-2 and TRBJ2-1, with TRBD1 as a possible D gene (5 bases). Trimming cost V 0 bases and J 0 bases, with 12 bases left between them. Germline V gives CDR1 LGHNA, CDR2 YNFKEQ. The CDR3 runs 17 residues. The CDR3 reads CASSQERQGRSYNEQFF. In nucleotides, the CDR3 is TGTGCCAGCAGCCAAGAGCGGCAGGGCCGCTCCTACAATGAGCAGTTCTTC.

In the case of this clone: At one of its ends the junction is not consistent with the germline gene, which may arise from a read error. This chain links TRBV7-2 with TRBJ2-5; 10 bases match TRBD2. The CDR3 is made up of 15 amino acids. Germline CDR1 is SGHTA and CDR2 is FQGNSA. CDR3: CACSPGTSVQETQYF. In DNA form, the CDR3 reads TGTGCCTGCAGCCCTGGGACTAGCGTTCAAGAGACCCAGTACTTC.

The chain recombines TRBV28 with TRBJ1-2; D call uncertain. Germline V gene data show CDR1 as MDHEN and CDR2 as SYDVKM. Trimming removed 1 base from V and 7 bases from J, with 7 bases in between. This CDR3 is built from 12 residues. As DNA, the CDR3 is TGTGCCAGCAGTTTATCTGGAGGTGGCTACACCTTC. Translating gives CASSLSGGGYTF.

The chain is built from TRBV5-4 and TRBJ2-1; 11 bases fit TRBD2. There are 15 residues in the CDR3. The germline CDR1 and CDR2 sequences are SGHNT and YYREEE (reference sequence). V shed 4 bases, J shed 5 bases, and the junction held 5 bases outside the gene matches. In DNA form, the CDR3 reads TGTGCCAGCAGCCAGGGACTAGCGGAGAACAATGAGCAGTTCTTC. Its translation is CASSQGLAENNEQFF. Complete variable domain (other parts from reference TRBV5-4 and TRBJ2-1): ETGVTQSPTHLIKTRGQQVTLRCSSQSGHNTVSWYQQALGQGPQFIFQYYREEENGRGNFPPRFSGLQFPNYSSELNVNALELDDSALYLCASSQGLAENNEQFFGPGTRLTVL.

The gene calls are TRBV25-1 and TRBJ2-7, with D unclear. V lost 3 bases and J 2 bases, leaving 11 bases between the germline ends. Germline loops: CDR1 MGHDK, CDR2 SYGVNS. The CDR3 sequence is 14 residues long. The CDR3: CASSERTAPYEQYF. DNA for the CDR3: TGTGCCAGCAGTGAGCGCACGGCCCCCTACGAGCAGTACTTC.

The chain has TRBV7-2 and TRBJ2-5; D remains unclear. Germline values: CDR1 SGHTA, CDR2 FQGNSA. V was trimmed by 5 bases and J by 1 base, leaving 11 bases between them. The CDR3 length is 14 residues. The CDR3 region has the DNA TGTGCCAGCAGCCCACAGAGATCCCAAGAGACCCAGTACTTC. Protein: CASSPQRSQETQYF.